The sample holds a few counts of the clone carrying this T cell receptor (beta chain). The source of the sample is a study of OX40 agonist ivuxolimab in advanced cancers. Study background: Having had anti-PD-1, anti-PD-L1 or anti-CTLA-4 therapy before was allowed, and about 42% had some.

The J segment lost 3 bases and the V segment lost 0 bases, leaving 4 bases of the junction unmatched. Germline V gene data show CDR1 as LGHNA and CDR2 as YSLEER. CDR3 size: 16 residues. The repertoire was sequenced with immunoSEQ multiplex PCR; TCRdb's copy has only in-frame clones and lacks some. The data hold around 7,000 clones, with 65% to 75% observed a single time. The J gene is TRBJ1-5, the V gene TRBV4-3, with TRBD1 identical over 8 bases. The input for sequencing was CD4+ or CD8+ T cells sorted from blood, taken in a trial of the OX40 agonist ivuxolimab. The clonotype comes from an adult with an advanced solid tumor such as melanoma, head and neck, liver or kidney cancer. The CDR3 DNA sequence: TGCGCCAGCAGCCAAGACAGGGGGCATTCCAATCAGCCCCAGCATTTT. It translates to CASSQDRGHSNQPQHF.